This TCR beta chain was identified during a study of human T cells and chemical hapten exposure. As for the study in general: Patients additionally received therapeutic doses of diphenylcyclopropenone on the scalp once a week, and this continued throughout the roughly 22-week study.

Indicated time point: patch test 1, 2 weeks after DPC sensitization. Regarding treatment: therapeutic diphenylcyclopropenone sensitization with weekly scalp DPC. TCRdb re-analysed the RACE reads in MiXCR, keeping a single row per CDR3 protein. The repertoire consists of 180,000 or so distinct CDR3 sequences, with 14% occurring once and the leading ten covering 1.7%. The sequence was collected from a woman in her twenties or thirties with alopecia areata. Some clones in this sample may be carry-over from other donors' samples. The sequencing here drew on whole blood, taken in connection with sensitization to the hapten diphenylcyclopropenone (DPC).

CDR3 residues: CSASSLLGSNYGYTF. The CDR3 nucleotides are TGCAGTGCTAGTAGTTTGCTTGGCAGCAACTATGGCTACACCTTC. V usage is TRBV20-1 and J usage is TRBJ1-2; no reliable D call. V was trimmed by 3 bases and J by 2 bases, leaving 16 bases between them. Looked up from germline, CDR1 is DFQATT and CDR2 is SNEGSKA (reference sequence). There are 15 residues in the CDR3.